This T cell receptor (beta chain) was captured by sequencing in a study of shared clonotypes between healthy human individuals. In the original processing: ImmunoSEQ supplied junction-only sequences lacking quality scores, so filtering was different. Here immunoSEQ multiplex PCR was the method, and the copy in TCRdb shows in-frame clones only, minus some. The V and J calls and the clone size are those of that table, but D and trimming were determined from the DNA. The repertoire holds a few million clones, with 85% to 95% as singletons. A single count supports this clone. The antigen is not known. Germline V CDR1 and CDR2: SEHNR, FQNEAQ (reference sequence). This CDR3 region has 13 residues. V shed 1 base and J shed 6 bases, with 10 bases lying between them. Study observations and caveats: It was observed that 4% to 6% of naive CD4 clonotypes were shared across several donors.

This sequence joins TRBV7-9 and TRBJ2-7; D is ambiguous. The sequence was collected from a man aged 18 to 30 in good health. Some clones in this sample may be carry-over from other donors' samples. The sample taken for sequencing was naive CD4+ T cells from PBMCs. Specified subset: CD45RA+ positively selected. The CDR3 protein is CASSLDRRPEQYF. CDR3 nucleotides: TGTGCCAGCAGCTTAGATCGCAGGCCCGAGCAGTACTTC. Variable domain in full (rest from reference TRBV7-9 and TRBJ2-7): DTGVSQNPRHKITKRGQNVTFRCDPISEHNRLYWYRQTLGQGPEFLTYFQNEAQLEKSRLLSDRFSAERPKGSFSTLEIQRTEQGDSAMYLCASSLDRRPEQYFGPGTRLTVT.